Reported below is one T cell receptor beta chain. Antigen unknown. Repertoires were generated with immunoSEQ multiplex PCR, while TCRdb's copy carries only in-frame clones and drops some. In the table there are about 110,000 clones, roughly 90% of which are singletons. The entry originates in a study of OX40 agonist ivuxolimab in advanced cancers. Study details: A partial response was reached by three patients: one with hepatocellular carcinoma and two with cutaneous melanoma.

After removal of 1 base from V and 5 bases from J, the junction contained 10 bases not matched to a gene. This CDR3 contains 16 residues. Germline assignment: CDR1 SGHTA and CDR2 FQGTGA. Notes on the study in general: The study found among the lowest clonal expansion in partial responders at 0.1-3.0 mg/kg. Dose levels from 0.1 to 3.0 mg/kg saw CD4+ and CD8+ blood T cells expand clonally by week 6.

The sequenced sample was CD4+ or CD8+ T cells sorted from blood, obtained in a trial of the OX40 agonist ivuxolimab. V and J are TRBV7-3 and TRBJ2-5, with TRBD1 matching over 7 bases. This clonotype was obtained from an adult with an advanced solid tumor such as melanoma, head and neck, liver or kidney cancer. The CDR3: CASSLNGQGVGETQYF. The CDR3 DNA sequence: TGTGCCAGCAGCTTAAACGGCCAGGGGGTAGGCGAGACCCAGTACTTC.